This record looks at one T cell receptor beta chain sequence and its context. This record belongs to a study of blood T cell repertoires in COVID-19. Germline V lookup: CDR1 KGHSH, CDR2 LQKENI. Trimming removed 2 bases from V and 5 bases from J; junction bases left unmatched: 4. The CDR3 totals 14 residues. Method: immunoSEQ multiplex PCR; TCRdb's copy keeps in-frame clones and lacks some. In the table there are 250,000 to 300,000 clones, roughly 80% of which are singletons. The V call is TRBV18, the J call TRBJ2-7; 9 bases match TRBD1. The TCR sequence derives from a man between 40 and 49 years old who had been exposed to COVID-19. The sequencing input was PBMCs or T cells enriched from blood (not recorded which). This chain's CDR3 is CASSPLQGADEQYF. The CDR3 nucleotides read TGTGCCAGCTCACCATTACAGGGGGCTGACGAGCAGTACTTC.